Listed here are 31 T cell receptor beta chains from one sample, sequenced in a study of cytomegalovirus exposure and HLA in healthy donors (dated by TCRdb to about 2017). Library construction relied on the immunoSEQ multiplex PCR assay. The multiplex PCR relied on a mix of 60 forward primers for TCR Vbeta segments and 13 reverse primers for TCR Jbeta segments. Here the immuneACCESS table is served through TCRdb, limited to in-frame sequences with V and J called. Missing clones are a known gap in these copies; in checked studies unresolved V genes cover under half, and the rest lacks a known reason. This sample is represented by 120,000 or so clones; over 65% of them were singletons. The ten most abundant clones make up 20% of the sample. The sample comprised PBMCs. The origin of the receptors is a man aged 18 to 30 in good health and CMV-seropositive.

The gene calls are TRBV19 and TRBJ2-5; 9 bases agree with TRBD1. The V gene's germline CDR1 is LNHDA and CDR2 SQIVND (reference sequence). The ends lost 5 bases at V and 6 bases at J; junction bases unmatched: 7. The CDR3 loop spans 14 amino acids. The CDR3 loop reads CASSLKQGAKTQYF. In DNA, the CDR3 is TGTGCCAGTAGTCTGAAACAGGGGGCGAAGACCCAGTACTTC. The whole variable domain, filled in from reference TRBV19 and TRBJ2-5, reads DGGITQSPKYLFRKEGQNVTLSCEQNLNHDAMYWYRQDPGQGLRLIYYSQIVNDFQKGDIAEGYSVSREKKESFPLTVTSAQKNPTAFYLCASSLKQGAKTQYFGPGTRLLVL.

This chain joins TRBV4-2 and TRBJ1-1; D gene unclear. The CDR3 is made up of 15 amino acids. Looked up from germline, CDR1 is LGHNA and CDR2 is YNFKEQ. Trimming cost V 2 bases and J 5 bases, with 15 bases left between them. CDR3 residues: CASSQREAGKTEAFF. For the CDR3, the DNA is TGTGCCAGCAGCCAAAGGGAGGCGGGGAAAACTGAAGCTTTCTTT.

The rearrangement joins TRBV11-2 to TRBJ2-5; TRBD2 agrees at 15 bases. The germline gives CDR1 SGHAT, CDR2 FQNNGV. Germline trimming cut 3 bases from V and 4 bases from J; bases unmatched to any gene: 0. The CDR3 is 15 amino acids. CDR3 sequence (DNA): TGTGCCAGCAGCTTGGGACTAGCGGGGGGAGAGACCCAGTACTTC. This codes for CASSLGLAGGETQYF.

V is TRBV5-5 and J is TRBJ1-2, with D possibly being TRBD1 (6 bases). This CDR3 spans 15 amino acids. V was pared by 3 bases and J by 3 bases, with 15 bases between. CDR1 is SGHKS and CDR2 is YYEKEE in the germline V gene (reference sequence). The CDR3 loop is CASSSEGTSHYGYTF. The CDR3 nucleotides read TGTGCCAGCAGCTCCGAGGGGACATCCCACTATGGCTACACCTTC.

The V and J genes are TRBV5-4 and TRBJ1-5, with a weak D call TRBD1 (6 bases). The CDR3 totals 13 residues. V was shortened by 3 bases and J by 4 bases, with 8 bases between the two germline ends. CDR1 is SGHNT, CDR2 YYREEE, per germline (reference sequence). The CDR3 DNA follows: TGTGCCAGCAGCTACGACAGGAATCAGCCCCAGCATTTT. It yields the protein CASSYDRNQPQHF.

The chain combines TRBV13 with TRBJ2-3, with 11 nucleotides matching TRBD2. CDR1 and CDR2 from the germline V gene are PRHDT and FYEKMQ (reference sequence). This CDR3 is built from 17 residues. The junction had 11 bases not matched to a gene; V was cut back by 5 bases and J by 4 bases. The CDR3 DNA is TGTGCCAGCAGCCACGAACTAGCGGGGGCACTGGCAGATACGCAGTATTTT. Protein sequence: CASSHELAGALADTQYF.

This clone was detected only once. The V and J genes are TRBV30 and TRBJ2-7, with D possibly TRBD1 on 6 matching bases. The CDR3 loop spans 12 amino acids. CDR1 and CDR2 (germline): GTSNPN, SVGIG (reference sequence). V lost 5 bases and J 3 bases, leaving 11 bases between the germline ends. The CDR3: CAWGQHVYEQYF. The DNA of the CDR3 is TGTGCCTGGGGACAGCACGTCTACGAGCAGTACTTC.

The V gene is TRBV11-3, the J gene TRBJ1-1, with unresolved D. The CDR3 has 13 residues. Per germline, CDR1 SGHNT and CDR2 YENEEA. Trimming left V 5 bases short and J 5 bases short, with 12 bases between. This CDR3 is CASSRMGETEAFF. CDR3 nucleotides: TGTGCCAGCAGCCGAATGGGAGAAACTGAAGCTTTCTTT.

The chain links TRBV10-3 to TRBJ1-2; the D is unclear. The CDR3 extends over 13 amino acids. Between the trimmed V and J ends, which lost 7 bases and 8 bases, there was a span of 17 bases. Germline assignment: CDR1 ENHRY and CDR2 SYGVKD. Here the CDR3 DNA reads TGTGCCATCAATGATCGGGCGGGAGACGGCTACACCTTC. Its protein is CAINDRAGDGYTF.

Details on this clone: The germline gene is not matched at one end of the junction; a read error may be the cause. V and J are TRBV7-9 and TRBJ1-6; no clear D. Germline CDR1 SEHNR, CDR2 FQNEAQ (reference sequence). The CDR3 consists of 12 residues. The CDR3 DNA sequence: TGTTCCAGCAGCTTAATCGAGTCACCCCTCCACTTT. This sequence encodes CSSSLIESPLHF.

A note on this clone: Germline is not matched at one junction end, which may reflect a read error. The V and J genes are TRBV7-6 and TRBJ2-2; D is possibly TRBD2 (7 bases). Germline V gives CDR1 SGHVS, CDR2 FNYEAQ. The CDR3 is 19 amino acids. Written as DNA, the CDR3 is TGTGCCAGCAGCCCGTACGCCGAGGTGGGGGGGGGCCGCACCGAGGAGCTGTTTTTT. Translated, it gives CASSPYAEVGGGRTEELFF. The whole variable domain, remainder taken from reference TRBV7-6 and TRBJ2-2, is GAGVSQSPRYKVTKRGQDVALRCDPISGHVSLYWYRQALGQGPEFLTYFNYEAQQDKSGLPNDRFSAERPEGSISTLTIQRTEQRDSAMYRCASSPYAEVGGGRTEELFFGEGSRLTVL.

The CDR3 loop is CASSLSYGRDGYTF. The CDR3 DNA sequence: TGTGCCAGCAGTTTATCGTACGGTCGAGATGGCTACACCTTC. The chain has TRBV27 and TRBJ1-2; D uncertain. CDR3 length: 14 residues. V gave up 0 bases and J gave up 6 bases, with 11 bases separating them. Germline values: CDR1 MNHEY, CDR2 SMNVEV (reference sequence).

This clone came up once. This chain connects TRBV7-8 to TRBJ1-1; D unresolved. The CDR3 is 12 residues long. V was shortened by 3 bases and J by 0 bases, with 2 bases between the two germline ends. Germline-derived CDR1 and CDR2 are SGHVS and FQNEAQ. CDR3 in DNA: TGTGCCAGCAGCTTCGTGAACACTGAAGCTTTCTTT. This translates into CASSFVNTEAFF.

This clone occurred once. The rearrangement links TRBV5-4 to TRBJ2-7; 7 bases map to TRBD1. Germline CDR1 is SGHNT and CDR2 is YYREEE (reference sequence). This CDR3 is built from 14 residues. Trimming took 2 bases from V and 2 from J; bases not matched to a gene: 4. The CDR3 DNA reads as TGTGCCAGCAGCTTCGCGACAGGGACCTACGAGCAGTACTTC. This encodes CASSFATGTYEQYF.

CDR3 DNA sequence: TGTGCCACCAGCAGAGATAACCAGGGTAGCACTGAAGCTTTCTTT. It specifies CATSRDNQGSTEAFF. The chain recombines TRBV15 with TRBJ1-1, with a weak D call TRBD1 (5 bases). The CDR3 runs to 15 residues. The V end was cut by 0 bases, the J end by 4 bases, with 12 bases between. Germline CDR1 LNHNV, CDR2 YYDKDF (reference sequence).

The chain joins TRBV5-4 to TRBJ2-7; TRBD1 might be the D (5 bases). Germline V gives CDR1 SGHNT, CDR2 YYREEE (reference sequence). V dropped 0 bases and J dropped 7 bases, with 14 bases sitting between them. This CDR3 comprises 14 residues. CDR3 region: CASSLVLGVGEQYF. The CDR3 DNA reads TGTGCCAGCAGCTTGGTCTTAGGGGTGGGGGAGCAGTACTTC.

The chain joins TRBV7-9 to TRBJ2-7; weak D call: TRBD2 (5 bases). The germline V gene has CDR1 SEHNR and CDR2 FQNEAQ (reference sequence). There are 13 residues in the CDR3. Trimming cost V 5 bases and J 3 bases, with 11 bases left between them. Here the CDR3 DNA reads TGTGCCAGCAGCAGGACTCTCGGCTACGAGCAGTACTTC. This gives the protein CASSRTLGYEQYF.

The chain uses TRBV6-4 and TRBJ2-7; TRBD2 might be the D (5 bases). CDR3 length: 15 residues. Germline V gene sequence: CDR1 MRHNA, CDR2 SNTAGT. Trimming pared 5 bases from V and 3 bases from J, leaving 17 bases between. CDR3 coding DNA: TGTGCCAGCAGTTTGACGGGGTTTCGTCTCTACGAGCAGTACTTC. Its translation is CASSLTGFRLYEQYF.

This chain uses TRBV19 with TRBJ1-2; TRBD1 agrees at 9 bases. Looked up from germline, CDR1 is LNHDA and CDR2 is SQIVND (reference sequence). CDR3 length: 15 amino acids. V trimming: 4 bases; J trimming: 4 bases; junction bases outside the gene matches: 7. CDR3 loop: CASSTDRGGSYGYTF. Here the CDR3 DNA reads TGTGCCAGTAGTACGGACAGGGGAGGCTCCTATGGCTACACCTTC.

The chain joins TRBV6-5 to TRBJ2-5; 11 nucleotides agree with TRBD2. CDR1 is MNHEY, CDR2 SVGAGI, per germline. J gave up 7 bases and V 5 bases, and 9 bases lay outside the gene matches. This CDR3 has 15 amino acids. The CDR3 reads CASSPTSGGRGTQYF. The CDR3 region has the DNA TGTGCCAGCAGTCCAACTAGCGGGGGCCGGGGGACCCAGTACTTC.

The chain combines TRBV7-8 with TRBJ2-1; the D is unclear. Between the trimmed V and J ends, which lost 1 base and 1 base, there was a span of 8 bases. Germline loops: CDR1 SGHVS, CDR2 FQNEAQ. The CDR3 spans 15 residues. The CDR3 sequence: CASSLVTVSYNEQFF. Written as DNA, the CDR3 is TGTGCCAGCAGCTTAGTAACTGTTTCCTACAATGAGCAGTTCTTC.

The rearrangement uses TRBV7-3 and TRBJ2-1, with a tentative D call TRBD2 (5 bases). Germline V gene lookup returns CDR1 SGHTA and CDR2 FQGTGA. With 4 bases removed from V and 8 bases from J, the gap between germline ends came to 18 bases. The CDR3 is 15 residues long. The CDR3 loop reads CASSWTQAPKDEQFF. The CDR3 DNA follows: TGTGCCAGCAGCTGGACTCAGGCCCCAAAGGATGAGCAGTTCTTC.

The V and J genes are TRBV30 and TRBJ2-3; D gene unclear. The CDR3 spans 12 residues. Germline V gene data show CDR1 as GTSNPN and CDR2 as SVGIG (reference sequence). V lost 0 bases to trimming and J lost 6 bases, with 7 bases between them. The CDR3 coding sequence is TGTGCCTGGAGTGTAAATTCGGATACGCAGTATTTT. Protein product: CAWSVNSDTQYF.

This chain joins TRBV10-3 and TRBJ1-3, with 9 bases that match TRBD1. The CDR3 sequence is 16 residues long. The germline V gene has CDR1 ENHRY and CDR2 SYGVKD. V lost 2 bases and J lost 0; bases outside the gene matches: 2. In DNA form, the CDR3 reads TGTGCCATCAGTGAGGGGGACAGGGACTCTGGAAACACCATATATTTT. This translates into CAISEGDRDSGNTIYF.

The V and J genes are TRBV4-1 and TRBJ2-5; D is possibly TRBD1 (5 bases). The J call could be wrong; TRBJ2-7 is a better fit for the DNA end. The CDR3 contains 13 residues. Germline-derived CDR1 and CDR2 are MGHRA and YSYEKL. CDR3 in DNA: TGCGCCAGCAGCCCGACAGAGTCCTACGAGCAGTACTTC. Its translation: CASSPTESYEQYF.

This chain uses TRBV13 with TRBJ2-3; D is unresolved. There are 15 residues in the CDR3. V shed 1 base and J shed 2 bases, with 10 bases lying between them. Germline CDR1 PRHDT, CDR2 FYEKMQ (reference sequence). CDR3 region: CASSLADIPTDTQYF. CDR3 sequence (DNA): TGTGCCAGCAGCTTAGCTGACATTCCCACAGATACGCAGTATTTT.

The chain combines TRBV19 with TRBJ2-3, with D perhaps matching TRBD1 (6 bases). The germline CDR1 and CDR2 sequences are LNHDA and SQIVND (reference sequence). V was pared by 3 bases and J by 5 bases, with 12 bases between. The CDR3 has 14 amino acids. CDR3 DNA sequence: TGTGCCAGTAGTATTGCACAGGGTATAGATACGCAGTATTTT. This encodes CASSIAQGIDTQYF.

The CDR3, as DNA: TGTGCCAGCAGTTACCCGGCAGGGTATTTGCCTGAAGCTTTCTTT. This codes for CASSYPAGYLPEAFF. The chain employs TRBV6-5 and TRBJ1-1; tentatively, D is TRBD1 (5 bases). Trimming took off 2 bases at V and 6 bases at J, with 16 bases between the two ends. Germline V gene lookup returns CDR1 MNHEY and CDR2 SVGAGI. CDR3 length equals 15 residues.

The gene calls are TRBV15 and TRBJ2-1; 14 positions agree with TRBD2. CDR3 length: 17 amino acids. From germline, CDR1 is LNHNV and CDR2 YYDKDF (reference sequence). Trimming at V came to 3 bases and at J to 9 bases, leaving 10 bases not matched to a gene. The CDR3: CATSSHGGTSGGGEQFF. CDR3 nucleotides: TGTGCCACCAGCAGCCACGGGGGGACTAGCGGGGGCGGTGAGCAGTTCTTC. Based on the CDR3 plus reference TRBV15 and TRBJ2-1, the full variable domain is DAMVIQNPRYQVTQFGKPVTLSCSQTLNHNVMYWYQQKSSQAPKLLFHYYDKDFNNEADTPDNFQSRRPNTSFCFLDIRSPGLGDTAMYLCATSSHGGTSGGGEQFFGPGTRLTVL.

This clone was seen a single time. The genes are TRBV4-1 and TRBJ2-3; TRBD1 is a possible D gene (6 bases). This CDR3 spans 15 amino acids. Germline V CDR1 and CDR2: MGHRA, YSYEKL. V lost 5 bases and J 0 bases, leaving 12 bases between the germline ends. CDR3: CASSATGLSTDTQYF. CDR3 in DNA: TGCGCCAGCAGCGCTACAGGGTTAAGCACAGATACGCAGTATTTT.

V is TRBV19 and J is TRBJ1-6; D remains unclear. The CDR3 is 13 amino acids. Germline lookup yields CDR1 LNHDA and CDR2 SQIVND (reference sequence). V was cut by 5 bases and J by 9 bases, with 11 bases left in between. CDR3 amino acids: CASSRIPGSPLHF. The CDR3 DNA reads TGTGCCAGTAGTCGCATCCCCGGTTCACCCCTCCACTTT.